Presented here are 22 T cell receptor beta chains from one specimen sequenced in a study of T-cell reconstitution after alpha-beta-depleted transplantation in children. Unique molecular identifiers were incorporated during preparation of the TCRbeta library. Using its own MiXCR run on the PCR reads, TCRdb lists one record per CDR3 protein. The sample lists 40,000 to 60,000 distinct CDR3 sequences; around a tenth were seen once. The source was PBMCs, mostly from graft donor cells, collected 60 days after TCRalphabeta/CD19-depleted stem cell transplant. The source of these receptors is a male patient aged 2-9 years who had a stem cell transplant for chronic granulomatous disease, so the T cells may come from the graft donor.

This clonotype was found many times. The chain links TRBV11-2 to TRBJ2-2, with 9 bases identical to TRBD1. Germline V gene lookup returns CDR1 SGHAT and CDR2 FQNNGV. V lost 1 base to trimming and J lost 2 bases; unmatched junction nucleotides: 17. There are 21 residues in the CDR3. CDR3 nucleotide sequence: TGTGCCAGCAGCTTAGGGGCCCTAAGGGACAGGGTAACAGTCAACACCGGGGAGCTGTTTTTT. This gives the protein CASSLGALRDRVTVNTGELFF.

This clonotype was seen many times. The chain has TRBV9 and TRBJ2-2; TRBD2 aligns across 14 bases. The germline gives CDR1 SGDLS, CDR2 YYNGEE. V trimming: 4 bases; J trimming: 6 bases; junction bases outside the gene matches: 11. There are 18 residues in the CDR3. Here the CDR3 reads CASSLTGLAGVRAGELFF. The CDR3 nucleotides are TGTGCCAGCAGCCTTACGGGACTAGCGGGAGTACGGGCCGGGGAGCTGTTTTTT.

There are many counts of this clonotype. The chain is built from TRBV9 and TRBJ2-7, with 11 bases lining up with TRBD2. This CDR3 has 15 residues. J lost 2 bases, V lost 4 bases, and 5 bases had no gene match. Germline CDR1 is SGDLS and CDR2 is YYNGEE. CDR3 loop: CASSRGLAETYEQYF. In DNA, the CDR3 is TGTGCCAGCAGCAGGGGACTAGCGGAGACCTACGAGCAGTACTTC. The full variable domain, its missing parts supplied by reference TRBV9 and TRBJ2-7, is DSGVTQTPKHLITATGQRVTLRCSPRSGDLSVYWYQQSLDQGLQFLIQYYNGEERAKGNILERFSAQQFPDLHSELNLSSLELGDSALYFCASSRGLAETYEQYFGPGTRLTVT.

This rearrangement joins TRBV4-3 to TRBJ2-7; unclear D gene. The CDR3 is 15 residues long. Germline assignment: CDR1 LGHNA and CDR2 YSLEER. The V end was cut by 6 bases, the J end by 0 bases, with 15 bases between. The CDR3 reads CASSSHGDPSYEQYF. Here the CDR3 DNA reads TGCGCCAGCAGTAGTCATGGAGACCCCTCCTACGAGCAGTACTTC.

This clonotype was counted many times. V is TRBV5-1 and J is TRBJ2-5, with 7 bases that match TRBD1. With V trimmed by 4 bases and J by 2 bases, 8 bases remained unmatched. The CDR3 contains 15 residues. CDR1 and CDR2 from the germline V gene are SGHRS and YFSETQ. CDR3: CASSPTTGPQETQYF. The CDR3 nucleotides read TGCGCCAGCAGCCCGACGACAGGGCCTCAAGAGACCCAGTACTTC.

This clonotype was recorded at least ten times. The chain couples TRBV7-9 to TRBJ2-1, with D perhaps matching TRBD2 (5 bases). This CDR3 is built from 15 residues. Germline lookup yields CDR1 SEHNR and CDR2 FQNEAQ (reference sequence). Trimming removed 5 bases at V and 7 bases at J, with 18 bases between. CDR3 bases: TGTGCCAGCAGCGGCCGAGGGCTAGCCACGAATGAGCAGTTCTTC. It translates to CASSGRGLATNEQFF.

This clonotype was detected many times. The V gene is TRBV20-1, the J gene TRBJ2-1; 12 positions match TRBD2. CDR1 DFQATT and CDR2 SNEGSKA come from the germline V gene (reference sequence). After removal of 5 bases from V and 0 bases from J, the junction contained 5 bases not matched to a gene. The CDR3 contains 16 residues. CDR3 region: CSASLAGGSSYNEQFF. The DNA of the CDR3 is TGCAGTGCTTCCCTAGCGGGAGGGTCCTCCTACAATGAGCAGTTCTTC.

The chain combines TRBV11-2 with TRBJ2-2; D perhaps matches TRBD2 (6 bases). The CDR3 extends over 17 amino acids. Deletions cut 5 bases from V and 0 bases from J, with 16 bases between. The V gene's germline CDR1 is SGHAT and CDR2 FQNNGV. CDR3 in amino acids: CASSPRMEGANTGELFF. The CDR3 region has the DNA TGTGCCAGCAGCCCCCGGATGGAGGGAGCGAACACCGGGGAGCTGTTTTTT.

The chain recombines TRBV14 with TRBJ2-7; 12 bases are a match to TRBD2. V dropped 4 bases and J dropped 0; count of bases not matched to a gene: 10. The CDR3 contains 18 residues. Looked up from germline, CDR1 is SGHDN and CDR2 is FVKESK. The CDR3 loop reads CASSRTGTSGWSSYEQYF. The CDR3 region has the DNA TGTGCCAGCAGCCGGACTGGGACTAGCGGGTGGAGCTCCTACGAGCAGTACTTC.

The V gene is TRBV20-1, the J gene TRBJ1-2; D may be TRBD1 (5 bases). The CDR3 runs to 12 residues. Germline V gene sequence: CDR1 DFQATT, CDR2 SNEGSKA (reference sequence). Trimming took off 2 bases at V and 6 bases at J, with 10 bases between the two ends. DNA of the CDR3: TGCAGTGCTAGACGACAGACGCATGGCTACACCTTC. Its protein product is CSARRQTHGYTF.

This clonotype occurred many times. The chain combines TRBV19 with TRBJ1-2; 10 bases map to TRBD1. Per germline, CDR1 LNHDA and CDR2 SQIVND (reference sequence). This CDR3 has 17 residues. The V gene end was trimmed by 3 bases and the J gene end by 0 bases; junction bases not matched to a gene: 7. CDR3 sequence reads: CASSITRDRGTNYGYTF. The CDR3 region has the DNA TGTGCCAGTAGTATTACCCGGGACAGGGGAACTAACTATGGCTACACCTTC. Variable domain in full (rest from reference TRBV19 and TRBJ1-2): DGGITQSPKYLFRKEGQNVTLSCEQNLNHDAMYWYRQDPGQGLRLIYYSQIVNDFQKGDIAEGYSVSREKKESFPLTVTSAQKNPTAFYLCASSITRDRGTNYGYTFGSGTRLTVV.

This clonotype occurred a few times. In DNA form, the CDR3 reads TGTGCCAGCAGTTACGCGGGACTGATAGAAGAGACCCAGTACTTC. Its translation is CASSYAGLIEETQYF. The V gene is TRBV6-5, the J gene TRBJ2-5; D may be TRBD2 (6 bases). The germline V gene encodes CDR1 MNHEY and CDR2 SVGAGI. Trimming pared 2 bases from V and 3 bases from J, leaving 13 bases between. The CDR3 length is 15 residues.

This clonotype was counted a few times. This chain joins TRBV2 and TRBJ2-7; D is undetermined. V was pared by 8 bases and J by 3 bases, with 11 bases between. There are 12 residues in the CDR3. The germline CDR1 and CDR2 sequences are SNHLY and FYNNEI. The CDR3 spells CASLVDVYEQYF. The CDR3 DNA reads as TGTGCCAGCCTCGTAGATGTCTACGAGCAGTACTTC. Complete variable domain (other parts from reference TRBV2 and TRBJ2-7): EPEVTQTPSHQVTQMGQEVILRCVPISNHLYFYWYRQILGQKVEFLVSFYNNEISEKSEIFDDQFSVERPDGSNFTLKIRSTKLEDSAMYFCASLVDVYEQYFGPGTRLTVT.

The sample holds many counts of this clonotype. V gene TRBV7-9 combines with J gene TRBJ1-6; 8 bases line up with TRBD1. CDR1 and CDR2 (germline): SEHNR, FQNEAQ (reference sequence). V lost 6 bases and J lost 10; bases outside the gene matches: 8. CDR3 length equals 14 residues. CDR3: CASRPQGAHSPLHF. In DNA form, the CDR3 reads TGTGCCAGCAGGCCGCAGGGGGCCCACTCACCCCTCCACTTT. Full variable domain (missing parts from reference TRBV7-9 and TRBJ1-6): DTGVSQNPRHKITKRGQNVTFRCDPISEHNRLYWYRQTLGQGPEFLTYFQNEAQLEKSRLLSDRFSAERPKGSFSTLEIQRTEQGDSAMYLCASRPQGAHSPLHFGNGTRLTVT.

This clonotype was recorded a few times. The chain employs TRBV11-3 and TRBJ2-4; D uncertain. Germline values: CDR1 SGHNT, CDR2 YENEEA. The CDR3 is made up of 13 amino acids. Trimming pared 3 bases from V and 6 bases from J, leaving 9 bases between. CDR3: CASSLTYTNIQYF. CDR3 DNA sequence: TGTGCCAGCAGCTTGACATATACAAACATTCAGTACTTC.

This clonotype was observed at least ten times. The rearrangement joins TRBV12-3 or TRBV12-4 to TRBJ1-5; D not certain. V gave up 3 bases and J gave up 7 bases, with 7 bases separating them. This CDR3 comprises 12 residues. CDR3 sequence reads: CASSFYRQPQHF. The CDR3 DNA reads as TGTGCCAGCAGTTTTTATAGACAGCCCCAGCATTTT.

Ten or more counts support this clonotype. The DNA for the CDR3 is TGCAGTGCTAGAGTGCTGGGACTAGCGGGCCAGGAATGGGCGCAGTATTTT. It codes for CSARVLGLAGQEWAQYF. This chain links TRBV20-1 with TRBJ2-3, with 12 bases lining up with TRBD2. Germline CDR1 and CDR2: DFQATT and SNEGSKA (reference sequence). V dropped 1 base and J dropped 10; count of bases not matched to a gene: 15. This CDR3 is built from 17 residues.

This clonotype was counted a few times. This chain links TRBV27 with TRBJ2-3; 7 nucleotides align to TRBD1. Trimming cost V 6 bases and J 5 bases; bases outside gene matches: 8. The CDR3 sequence is 14 residues long. CDR1 is MNHEY and CDR2 is SMNVEV in the germline V gene (reference sequence). In DNA form, the CDR3 reads TGTGCCAGCAGAACTCGCCCAGGGGGAGATACGCAGTATTTT. Its protein product is CASRTRPGGDTQYF.

This clonotype has at least ten counts. The rearrangement joins TRBV12-3 or TRBV12-4 to TRBJ2-7; D is uncertain. V lost 2 bases and J lost 1, with 9 bases in between. The CDR3 contains 14 residues. CDR3 region: CASSLQDSSYEQYF. Here the CDR3 DNA reads TGTGCCAGCAGTTTACAAGACTCATCCTACGAGCAGTACTTC.

The sample holds many counts of this clonotype. The chain is built from TRBV24-1 and TRBJ2-1, with unresolved D. The germline CDR1 and CDR2 sequences are KGHDR and SFDVKD. V lost 3 bases to trimming and J lost 14 bases, with 13 bases between them. This CDR3 is built from 12 residues. The DNA of the CDR3 is TGTGCCACCAGTGATCGACGGGCCTCCGAGTTCTTC. Its translation: CATSDRRASEFF.

The chain links TRBV5-4 to TRBJ2-5; D perhaps matches TRBD2 (5 bases). The CDR3 consists of 13 residues. Per germline, CDR1 SGHNT and CDR2 YYREEE (reference sequence). Trimming removed 10 bases from V and 5 bases from J, with 18 bases in between. As DNA, the CDR3 is TGTGCCTCCTCCGATCGGGAAAGGGAGACCCAGTACTTC. This translates into CASSDRERETQYF. The whole variable domain, filled in from reference TRBV5-4 and TRBJ2-5, reads ETGVTQSPTHLIKTRGQQVTLRCSSQSGHNTVSWYQQALGQGPQFIFQYYREEENGRGNFPPRFSGLQFPNYSSELNVNALELDDSALYLCASSDRERETQYFGPGTRLLVL.

The V call is TRBV14, the J call TRBJ1-6; D not resolved. The V gene lost 2 bases and the J gene lost 9 bases, with 8 bases spanning the gap. Germline V lookup: CDR1 SGHDN, CDR2 FVKESK. This CDR3 comprises 13 residues. The CDR3 here is CASSQIITSPLHF. The CDR3 bases are TGTGCCAGCAGCCAAATAATCACTTCACCCCTCCACTTT. The entire variable domain, with the rest obtained from reference TRBV14 and TRBJ1-6, is as follows: EAGVTQFPSHSVIEKGQTVTLRCDPISGHDNLYWYRRVMGKEIKFLLHFVKESKQDESGMPNNRFLAERTGGTYSTLKVQPAELEDSGVYFCASSQIITSPLHFGNGTRLTVT.